The present T cell receptor (beta chain) was sequenced within a study of T-cell memory formation after mild COVID-19. Using its own MiXCR run on the 5' RACE reads, TCRdb lists one record per CDR3 protein. Of 300,000 to 400,000 distinct CDR3 sequences listed, 13% to 15% are singletons. The length of the CDR3 is 15 residues. V was cut by 5 bases and J by 2 bases, with 15 bases left in between. The germline CDR1 and CDR2 sequences are SGHTA and FQGNSA. This sequence was found in a man aged 18 to 30 who had mild COVID-19 (a few samples of this study predate the infection). Cell type and time point are not known. The source material was PBMCs or a T cell subset sorted from them (not recorded which). The chain links TRBV7-2 to TRBJ2-5; D is unresolved. CDR3 in amino acids: CASSQGPGPQETQYF. In DNA, the CDR3 is TGTGCCAGCAGCCAAGGCCCAGGTCCACAAGAGACCCAGTACTTC.